What follows is one T cell receptor beta chain and its context. A much larger clone differs from this one at a single base, so this may be a read error. This sample is drawn from a study of T cells in Graves' hyperthyroidism and ophthalmopathy. Germline CDR1 reads LNHDA; CDR2 reads SQIVND (reference sequence). The CDR3 loop spans 12 amino acids. Amplification of TCR beta CDR3 regions was performed using RNA transcripts as template. HTBI primers were employed in a first-round RT-PCR of the TCR CDR3. TCRdb independently ran MiXCR on the multiplex PCR reads; one entry per CDR3 protein. The sample includes around 520,000 distinct CDR3 sequences, approximately 15% seen only once; the top ten take 15% to 20%.

What was sequenced was blood. The clonotype originates from a woman under 30 with Graves' hyperthyroidism. This chain links TRBV19 with TRBJ1-6; D remains ambiguous. DNA of the CDR3: TGTGCCAGTACTACCGGTAATTCACCCCTCTACTTT. It translates to CASTTGNSPLYF.